One sample yielded the 20 T cell receptor beta chains listed below, sequenced in a study of regulatory dendritic cells for organ transplantation. Here immunoSEQ multiplex PCR was the method, and the copy in TCRdb shows in-frame clones only, minus some. The table shows 30,000 to 40,000 clones, with 90% to 95% occurring only once. The specimen was naive CD8+ T cells from blood. As to subset: CD45RA+ naive T cells. The receptors were gathered from a human donor in good health.

This chain connects TRBV4-1 to TRBJ2-5, with D possibly matching TRBD2 (6 bases). V lost 11 bases and J 5 bases, leaving 18 bases between the germline ends. The CDR3 contains 13 residues. Germline CDR1 reads MGHRA; CDR2 reads YSYEKL. The DNA of the CDR3 is TGCGCCTCCTCAAAGGAGGGCAGGGAGACCCAGTACTTC. Its protein is CASSKEGRETQYF.

The chain is built from TRBV19 and TRBJ2-1; D unresolved. Germline CDR1 and CDR2: LNHDA and SQIVND (reference sequence). Trimming shortened V by 5 bases and J by 4 bases, and 3 bases separated the two germline ends. The CDR3 is 11 amino acids. The CDR3 DNA is TGTGCCAGTAGTGAATACAATGAGCAGTTCTTC. It is translated as CASSEYNEQFF.

V is TRBV27 and J is TRBJ2-1; D is possibly TRBD1 or TRBD2 (6 bases each). Per the germline V gene, CDR1 is MNHEY and CDR2 is SMNVEV (reference sequence). Trimming stripped 2 bases from V and 11 bases from J, with 13 bases between. The CDR3 extends over 13 amino acids. CDR3 protein: CASSLTGAGKQFF. In nucleotides, the CDR3 is TGTGCCAGCAGTTTAACGGGGGCGGGTAAGCAGTTCTTC.

This chain links TRBV5-4 with TRBJ2-7; D is unclear. The CDR3 is 11 amino acids. Germline lookup yields CDR1 SGHNT and CDR2 YYREEE (reference sequence). V lost 4 bases to trimming and J lost 4 bases, with 6 bases between them. The CDR3 nucleotides read TGTGCCAGCAGCATCGGATACGAGCAGTACTTC. This sequence encodes CASSIGYEQYF.

V and J are TRBV10-2 and TRBJ2-7, with D uncertain. The CDR3 extends over 14 amino acids. V lost 6 bases and J lost 3, with 15 bases in between. CDR1 and CDR2 (germline): WSHSY, SAAADI. In DNA form, the CDR3 reads TGCGCCAGCAGCGCCTCCGCAGGTGTCTACGAGCAGTACTTC. It yields the protein CASSASAGVYEQYF.

CDR3 in DNA: TGTGCCAGCAGCGGGGTGCAGTTTAACAATGAGCAGTTCTTC. Translation gives CASSGVQFNNEQFF. The chain carries TRBV9 and TRBJ2-1, with unresolved D. The germline V and J ends were trimmed by 3 bases and 5 bases, with 12 bases remaining between them. The CDR3 sequence is 14 residues long. Germline V gene lookup returns CDR1 SGDLS and CDR2 YYNGEE.

This rearrangement joins TRBV30 to TRBJ2-5; D might be TRBD2 (6 bases). Trimming removed 1 base at V and 4 bases at J, with 34 bases between. From germline, CDR1 is GTSNPN and CDR2 SVGIG (reference sequence). The CDR3 totals 21 residues. The CDR3 sequence is CAWSGLKRSFSGRGRAETQYF. The CDR3 bases are TGTGCCTGGAGTGGACTCAAGCGTTCCTTTTCGGGGCGGGGTAGGGCAGAGACCCAGTACTTC. Together with reference TRBV30 and TRBJ2-5, the CDR3 gives the full variable domain: SQTIHQWPATLVQPVGSPLSLECTVEGTSNPNLYWYRQAAGRGLQLLFYSVGIGQISSEVPQNLSASRPQDRQFILSSKKLLLSDSGFYLCAWSGLKRSFSGRGRAETQYFGPGTRLLVL.

The chain has TRBV6-1 and TRBJ1-6; D call uncertain. The V gene's germline CDR1 is MNHNS and CDR2 SASEGT. This CDR3 is built from 12 residues. Between the trimmed V and J ends, which lost 1 base and 9 bases, there was a span of 4 bases. The CDR3 loop is CASSEGGSPLHF. The DNA of the CDR3 is TGTGCCAGCAGTGAAGGGGGTTCACCCCTCCACTTT.

The chain uses TRBV4-3 and TRBJ2-1, with 11 nucleotides matching TRBD2. V lost 0 bases and J lost 8; bases outside the gene matches: 6. Germline CDR1 reads LGHNA; CDR2 reads YSLEER. This CDR3 comprises 16 residues. CDR3 in DNA: TGCGCCAGCAGCCAAGATGGCCTAGCGGGGGGCGATGAGCAGTTCTTC. The encoded protein is CASSQDGLAGGDEQFF.

The chain joins TRBV11-2 to TRBJ2-5; perhaps TRBD1 as D (6 bases). V gave up 1 base and J gave up 5 bases, with 14 bases separating them. The CDR3 is 15 residues long. Germline CDR1 SGHAT, CDR2 FQNNGV. This chain's CDR3 is CASSLGGRQGETQYF. DNA of the CDR3: TGTGCCAGCAGCTTAGGAGGCCGTCAGGGGGAGACCCAGTACTTC.

The chain couples TRBV21-1 to TRBJ1-1; the table's D call of TRBD1 was not tested on the DNA. TRBV21-1 is a pseudogene locus. CDR3 length equals 15 residues. The CDR3 DNA sequence: TGTGCCAGCAGCAAAAAACAGTCTCAGAACACTGAAGCTTTCTTT. It is translated as CASSKKQSQNTEAFF.

The chain couples TRBV30 to TRBJ2-7; D may be TRBD2 (7 bases). Per the germline V gene, CDR1 is GTSNPN and CDR2 is SVGIG (reference sequence). Trimming removed 7 bases from V and 5 bases from J, with 18 bases in between. The CDR3 contains 13 residues. The DNA for the CDR3 is TGTGCCTTCTTACGTTGGGGGGGCGACGAGCAGTACTTC. It translates to CAFLRWGGDEQYF.

The rearrangement uses TRBV4-1 and TRBJ2-3; the match to TRBD1 covers 7 bases. The CDR3 is 15 amino acids. V lost 9 bases to trimming and J lost 2 bases; unmatched junction nucleotides: 11. Germline V gene sequence: CDR1 MGHRA, CDR2 YSYEKL. The CDR3 is CASKPQGGVTDTQYF. CDR3 DNA: TGCGCCAGTAAGCCCCAAGGGGGCGTCACAGATACGCAGTATTTT.

The rearrangement links TRBV2 to TRBJ2-3; D is perhaps TRBD2 (6 bases). Trimming pared 4 bases from V and 6 bases from J, leaving 17 bases between. Germline V gene sequence: CDR1 SNHLY, CDR2 FYNNEI. The CDR3 is made up of 15 amino acids. The CDR3 reads CASSGMAGKVDTQYF. The CDR3 nucleotides are TGTGCCAGCAGTGGGATGGCGGGGAAGGTGGATACGCAGTATTTT.

This chain joins TRBV4-3 and TRBJ2-7, with a weak D call TRBD2 (5 bases). Germline V gene sequence: CDR1 LGHNA, CDR2 YSLEER. The CDR3 sequence is 14 residues long. V was cut by 0 bases and J by 0 bases, with 6 bases left in between. The CDR3 protein is CASSQEGSSYEQYF. CDR3 nucleotide sequence: TGCGCCAGCAGCCAAGAGGGGAGCTCCTACGAGCAGTACTTC.

J is TRBJ1-1 and V is TRBV18, with a tentative D call TRBD1 (5 bases). Germline V gene lookup returns CDR1 KGHSH and CDR2 LQKENI. Trimming left V 9 bases short and J 6 bases short, with 23 bases between. The CDR3 sequence is 15 residues long. This CDR3 reads CASPLGGRSIPEAFF. The CDR3 DNA sequence: TGTGCCAGTCCCCTGGGGGGTCGGTCTATCCCTGAAGCTTTCTTT.

This chain connects TRBV9 to TRBJ2-1; D is possibly TRBD1 or TRBD2 (5 bases each). Germline assignment: CDR1 SGDLS and CDR2 YYNGEE. V lost 0 bases to trimming and J lost 4 bases, with 11 bases between them. This CDR3 has 15 amino acids. The CDR3 sequence is CASSVAGPEYNEQFF. CDR3 in DNA: TGTGCCAGCAGCGTAGCGGGACCCGAATACAATGAGCAGTTCTTC.

The V call is TRBV28, the J call TRBJ2-3; D gene uncertain. This CDR3 region has 17 residues. V lost 3 bases to trimming and J lost 2 bases, with 18 bases between them. Germline V lookup: CDR1 MDHEN, CDR2 SYDVKM. CDR3 coding DNA: TGTGCCAGCAGTTTCCGCTTCAAACTCCCCCCCACAGATACGCAGTATTTT. It is translated as CASSFRFKLPPTDTQYF.

This clone appeared a single time. V is TRBV23-1 and J is TRBJ2-2; 11 bases line up with TRBD2. TRBV23-1 is an open reading frame, and its role is uncertain. The junction had 23 bases not matched to a gene; V was cut back by 2 bases and J by 6 bases. The CDR3 runs 22 residues. This chain's CDR3 is CASSQPSRRGTNLSGRAGELFF. In DNA form, the CDR3 reads TGCGCCAGCAGTCAACCCTCCCGGAGGGGGACAAATCTTAGCGGGAGGGCCGGGGAGCTGTTTTTT.

Concerning this clone itself: One end of the junction does not line up with germline, which may come from a read error. The chain is built from TRBV7-8 and TRBJ2-3, with 9 bases identical to TRBD2. The CDR3 length is 11 residues. Germline values: CDR1 SGHVS, CDR2 FQNEAQ. The CDR3 sequence is CASSLGTSTDF. CDR3 nucleotides: TGTGCCAGCAGCCTCGGGACTAGCACCGATTTT.